The 29 T cell receptor beta chains given below trace back to one sample, sequenced in a study of beta chain features in type 1 diabetes. The whole isolated RNA underwent reverse transcription, so sequencing captured expressed TCRB transcripts. Only in-frame clones appear in the TCRdb table, and some are missing; sequencing was by immunoSEQ multiplex PCR. The sample has 120,000 or so clones, 15% to 20% seen once. Points from the study as a whole: Shorter TCRB CDR3s, moderately but significantly so, marked every one of the four CD4+ subsets in Type 1 diabetes patients.

These TCRs' antigens remain unknown. The sequenced material came from central memory CD4+ T cells from blood. These receptor sequences come from a man between 18 and 35 years old with type 1 diabetes.

This chain uses TRBV5-4 with TRBJ2-3; 9 bases match TRBD2. This CDR3 region has 17 residues. Germline assignment: CDR1 SGHNT and CDR2 YYREEE (reference sequence). V was clipped by 4 bases and J by 0 bases; unmatched bases: 9. The CDR3, as DNA: TGTGCCAGCAGCCCCGGGACTAGCAGAGCTAGCACAGATACGCAGTATTTT. Translated, it gives CASSPGTSRASTDTQYF.

The chain links TRBV5-4 to TRBJ1-2; TRBD1 agrees at 8 bases. The CDR3 extends over 15 amino acids. V lost 0 bases to trimming and J lost 5 bases; unmatched junction nucleotides: 6. Germline-derived CDR1 and CDR2 are SGHNT and YYREEE (reference sequence). In DNA, the CDR3 is TGTGCCAGCAGCTTGGGGACAGGGAATCAATATGGCTACACCTTC. Residues: CASSLGTGNQYGYTF.

Many counts were recorded for this clone. The chain links TRBV10-3 to TRBJ2-7; 10 positions match TRBD2. This CDR3 has 14 residues. The germline V gene has CDR1 ENHRY and CDR2 SYGVKD. The V gene end was trimmed by 2 bases and the J gene end by 2 bases; junction bases not matched to a gene: 0. Here the CDR3 reads CAISEGLAAYEQYF. The CDR3 DNA follows: TGTGCCATCAGTGAGGGACTAGCGGCCTACGAGCAGTACTTC.

This clone was counted between two and nine times. The J gene is TRBJ2-1, the V gene TRBV18; the match to TRBD2 covers 11 bases. The CDR3 sequence is 15 residues long. CDR1 KGHSH and CDR2 LQKENI come from the germline V gene. V was clipped by 6 bases and J by 7 bases; unmatched bases: 8. CDR3 nucleotides: TGTGCCAGCTCGGAACTAGCGGGAGATATGAATGAGCAGTTCTTC. Translated: CASSELAGDMNEQFF.

The chain is built from TRBV2 and TRBJ2-7, with D unclear. The CDR3 length is 14 residues. Deletions cut 7 bases from V and 3 bases from J, with 16 bases between. Germline V CDR1 and CDR2: SNHLY, FYNNEI. The DNA of the CDR3 is TGTGCCAGCACACCCGAGGCATCAATCTACGAGCAGTACTTC. It yields the protein CASTPEASIYEQYF.

Turning to this clone: Other DNA variants within this sample encode the same CDR3. The chain joins TRBV6-6 to TRBJ2-7; D is ambiguous. The CDR3 loop spans 9 amino acids. Germline CDR1 reads MNHNY; CDR2 reads SVGAGI (reference sequence). The ends were cut back, 8 bases at V and 4 bases at J, with 3 bases in the middle. CDR3 coding DNA: TGTGCCAGCGGATACGAGCAGTACTTC. This gives the protein CASGYEQYF.

This clone was detected ten times or more. The J gene is TRBJ2-3, the V gene TRBV30; D assignment may be TRBD1 or TRBD2 (6 bases each). The CDR3 contains 13 residues. Per the germline V gene, CDR1 is GTSNPN and CDR2 is SVGIG (reference sequence). Trimming took 3 bases from V and 5 from J, leaving 12 bases between them. CDR3 sequence reads: CAWSRRGRDTQYF. The CDR3 nucleotides are TGTGCCTGGAGCCGGAGGGGGAGAGATACGCAGTATTTT.

This chain joins TRBV29-1 and TRBJ1-1, with D perhaps TRBD1 (5 bases). The CDR3 has 15 residues. CDR1 and CDR2 from the germline V gene are SQVTM and ANQGSEA. Trimming took off 1 base at V and 1 base at J, with 13 bases between the two ends. The CDR3 reads CSVEGLGGANTEAFF. The CDR3 nucleotides read TGCAGCGTTGAAGGGCTGGGAGGGGCGAACACTGAAGCTTTCTTT.

The chain has TRBV7-2 and TRBJ2-6; tentative D call: TRBD2 (5 bases). The CDR3 runs 16 residues. CDR1 and CDR2 from the germline V gene are SGHTA and FQGNSA. V was pared by 5 bases and J by 0 bases, with 11 bases between. The CDR3 DNA follows: TGTGCCAGCAGCCCTCCCGGGGTCTCTGGGGCCAACGTCCTGACTTTC. The encoded protein is CASSPPGVSGANVLTF.

This chain uses TRBV4-3 with TRBJ2-2; D is undetermined. The V end was cut by 3 bases, the J end by 1 base, with 15 bases between. Germline V lookup: CDR1 LGHNA, CDR2 YSLEER. The CDR3 length is 17 residues. CDR3 sequence reads: CASSQGASAQNTGELFF. CDR3 bases: TGCGCCAGCAGCCAGGGTGCGTCGGCCCAGAACACCGGGGAGCTGTTTTTT.

The chain combines TRBV6-5 with TRBJ1-3, with D uncertain. V was clipped by 2 bases and J by 0 bases, with 11 bases between them. Looked up from germline, CDR1 is MNHEY and CDR2 is SVGAGI. This CDR3 contains 16 residues. The CDR3 region is CASSYGPPLSGNTIYF. For the CDR3, the DNA is TGTGCCAGCAGTTACGGTCCGCCACTCTCTGGAAACACCATATATTTT.

As DNA, the CDR3 is TGTGCCAGCAGCTTGGCGGGACTAACAGATACGCAGTATTTT. This codes for CASSLAGLTDTQYF. V and J are TRBV5-4 and TRBJ2-3; 7 positions agree with TRBD2. Germline-derived CDR1 and CDR2 are SGHNT and YYREEE (reference sequence). This CDR3 has 14 amino acids. The junction had 1 base not matched to a gene; V was cut back by 0 bases and J by 3 bases.

The chain employs TRBV27 and TRBJ2-5; no reliable D call. The V end was cut by 3 bases, the J end by 5 bases, with 10 bases between. Per the germline V gene, CDR1 is MNHEY and CDR2 is SMNVEV (reference sequence). The CDR3 is 13 residues long. CDR3 amino acids: CASSFGVMETQYF. The CDR3 DNA reads as TGTGCCAGCAGTTTCGGTGTGATGGAGACCCAGTACTTC.

In its sample, this clone was seen a few times. The V call is TRBV2, the J call TRBJ2-2, with 7 bases matching TRBD2. Germline-derived CDR1 and CDR2 are SNHLY and FYNNEI. The CDR3 spans 15 residues. V lost 1 base to trimming and J lost 9 bases; unmatched junction nucleotides: 8. CDR3 DNA sequence: TGTGCCAGCAGTGAAGAGAGGAGCGGGATGAGGGAGCTGTTTTTT. It codes for CASSEERSGMRELFF.

This clone was detected only a few times. The chain couples TRBV25-1 to TRBJ1-4; 9 bases fit TRBD1. CDR1 and CDR2 (germline): MGHDK, SYGVNS. The CDR3 length is 15 residues. Trimming cost V 2 bases and J 5 bases; bases outside gene matches: 3. CDR3 amino acids: CASSEAGQGNEKLFF. CDR3 nucleotide sequence: TGTGCCAGCAGTGAAGCGGGACAGGGAAATGAAAAACTGTTTTTT. Drawing the rest from reference TRBV25-1 and TRBJ1-4, the complete variable domain is EADIYQTPRYLVIGTGKKITLECSQTMGHDKMYWYQQDPGMELHLIHYSYGVNSTEKGDLSSESTVSRIRTEHFPLTLESARPSHTSQYLCASSEAGQGNEKLFFGSGTQLSVL.

This clone came up a few times. The chain carries TRBV7-3 and TRBJ2-3, with D possibly being TRBD2 (6 bases). Trimming cost V 2 bases and J 0 bases, with 9 bases left between them. The CDR3 covers 15 residues. CDR1 SGHTA and CDR2 FQGTGA come from the germline V gene. In DNA form, the CDR3 reads TGTGCCAGCAGCTTAGCGGGGAGTAGCACAGATACGCAGTATTTT. It is translated as CASSLAGSSTDTQYF.

The chain links TRBV2 to TRBJ2-7, with D perhaps being TRBD1 or TRBD2 (5 bases each). CDR1 and CDR2 (germline): SNHLY, FYNNEI. Trimming removed 5 bases from V and 3 bases from J, with 11 bases in between. This CDR3 comprises 13 residues. CDR3 nucleotides: TGTGCCAGCAGTAACCGGGACGGCTACGAGCAGTACTTC. Translating gives CASSNRDGYEQYF.

The CDR3 loop is CASTAGDQETQYF. The CDR3 DNA reads as TGTGCCAGCACAGCGGGAGACCAAGAGACCCAGTACTTC. The chain combines TRBV2 with TRBJ2-5, with TRBD2 identical over 8 bases. J was trimmed by 0 bases and V by 7 bases; bases with no gene match: 1. The germline V gene encodes CDR1 SNHLY and CDR2 FYNNEI. The CDR3 has 13 residues.

This chain connects TRBV29-1 to TRBJ2-3; 12 nucleotides match TRBD1. The junction had 1 base not matched to a gene; V was cut back by 1 base and J by 5 bases. The CDR3 loop spans 14 amino acids. The V gene's germline CDR1 is SQVTM and CDR2 ANQGSEA. CDR3 DNA sequence: TGCAGCGTTGAAGGGGACAGGGGGCGAGATACGCAGTATTTT. This gives the protein CSVEGDRGRDTQYF.

This clone has a handful of counts. The DNA of the CDR3 is TGTGCCTGGAGTCCGACAGAGAATCAGCCCCAGCATTTT. It codes for CAWSPTENQPQHF. The rearrangement joins TRBV30 to TRBJ1-5, with D maybe TRBD1 (5 bases). Germline lookup yields CDR1 GTSNPN and CDR2 SVGIG (reference sequence). The ends were cut back, 2 bases at V and 4 bases at J, with 9 bases in the middle. The CDR3 is made up of 13 amino acids. Drawing the rest from reference TRBV30 and TRBJ1-5, the complete variable domain is SQTIHQWPATLVQPVGSPLSLECTVEGTSNPNLYWYRQAAGRGLQLLFYSVGIGQISSEVPQNLSASRPQDRQFILSSKKLLLSDSGFYLCAWSPTENQPQHFGDGTRLSIL.

The chain joins TRBV9 to TRBJ2-3; D is possibly TRBD2 (5 bases). The ends were cut back, 4 bases at V and 0 bases at J, with 12 bases in the middle. The CDR3 contains 15 residues. The germline CDR1 and CDR2 sequences are SGDLS and YYNGEE. The CDR3 spells CASSSRAGSTDTQYF. CDR3 DNA: TGTGCCAGCAGCTCTAGGGCGGGCAGCACAGATACGCAGTATTTT.

V and J are TRBV4-3 and TRBJ1-5; D uncertain. Germline V lookup: CDR1 LGHNA, CDR2 YSLEER. The CDR3 is made up of 13 amino acids. V was pared by 2 bases and J by 4 bases, with 6 bases between. Written as DNA, the CDR3 is TGCGCCAGCAGCCAAACAGAGAATCAGCCCCAGCATTTT. Translated: CASSQTENQPQHF.

This clone turned up a few times. The chain is built from TRBV7-9 and TRBJ2-3; D may be TRBD2 (6 bases). Trimming stripped 3 bases from V and 2 bases from J, with 9 bases between. The CDR3 is made up of 14 amino acids. In germline, CDR1 is SEHNR, CDR2 FQNEAQ (reference sequence). CDR3 sequence reads: CASSLGGLTDTQYF. Here the CDR3 DNA reads TGTGCCAGCAGCTTGGGGGGACTCACAGATACGCAGTATTTT.

This clone has more than one count but fewer than ten. This chain connects TRBV20-1 to TRBJ1-2; D is undetermined. V was clipped by 3 bases and J by 4 bases, with 6 bases between them. Germline CDR1 DFQATT, CDR2 SNEGSKA (reference sequence). The CDR3 contains 11 residues. The CDR3 DNA is TGCAGTGCTAGTTACAGCTATGGCTACACCTTC. As protein: CSASYSYGYTF.

This clone came up a few times. This chain links TRBV29-1 with TRBJ2-7; 9 bases fit TRBD1. J was trimmed by 5 bases and V by 8 bases; bases with no gene match: 10. CDR3 length equals 13 residues. Germline loops: CDR1 SQVTM, CDR2 ANQGSEA. CDR3 sequence (DNA): TGCAGCTACTCGGGGGACAGGGAGAACGAGCAGTACTTC. It codes for CSYSGDRENEQYF.

The rearrangement uses TRBV18 and TRBJ2-2, with 9 bases lining up with TRBD1. The V segment lost 3 bases and the J segment 7 bases; nucleotides outside the gene matches: 9. Germline V gene data show CDR1 as KGHSH and CDR2 as LQKENI. This CDR3 is built from 16 residues. The CDR3 loop reads CASSPYDGTGNGELFF. The CDR3 nucleotides read TGTGCCAGCTCACCTTACGACGGGACAGGGAACGGGGAGCTGTTTTTT. Together with reference TRBV18 and TRBJ2-2, the CDR3 gives the full variable domain: NAGVMQNPRHLVRRRGQEARLRCSPMKGHSHVYWYRQLPEEGLKFMVYLQKENIIDESGMPKERFSAEFPKEGPSILRIQQVVRGDSAAYFCASSPYDGTGNGELFFGEGSRLTVL.

This clone showed up just a few times. V usage is TRBV5-1 and J usage is TRBJ2-3; D gene uncertain. V lost 3 bases and J lost 5, with 7 bases in between. Germline values: CDR1 SGHRS, CDR2 YFSETQ. This CDR3 has 12 amino acids. CDR3 DNA sequence: TGCGCCAGCAGCTCCCAGCGAGATACGCAGTATTTT. Its translation is CASSSQRDTQYF. The entire variable domain, with the rest obtained from reference TRBV5-1 and TRBJ2-3, is as follows: KAGVTQTPRYLIKTRGQQVTLSCSPISGHRSVSWYQQTPGQGLQFLFEYFSETQRNKGNFPGRFSGRQFSNSRSEMNVSTLELGDSALYLCASSSQRDTQYFGPGTRLTVL.

A few counts support this clone. The V gene is TRBV4-2, the J gene TRBJ1-5, with a weak D call TRBD1 (6 bases). This CDR3 is built from 15 residues. The V end lost 0 bases, the J end lost 6 bases, and 12 bases lay between the germline ends. Germline-derived CDR1 and CDR2 are LGHNA and YNFKEQ. The CDR3 DNA sequence: TGTGCCAGCAGCCAAGAACAGGGAGGGGGTCAGCCCCAGCATTTT. It codes for CASSQEQGGGQPQHF.

This clone was seen many times. The chain uses TRBV15 and TRBJ1-6, with D hard to call. Looked up from germline, CDR1 is LNHNV and CDR2 is YYDKDF (reference sequence). CDR3 length: 13 residues. V was clipped by 0 bases and J by 7 bases, with 4 bases between them. The CDR3 DNA sequence: TGTGCCACCAGCAGAGACAGGAATTCACCCCTCCACTTT. It translates to CATSRDRNSPLHF.